The sample holds a few counts of the clone carrying this T cell receptor beta chain. Per the authors' pipeline: From reference gene primer amplification, estimates of nucleated cell counts were derived. Assay used: immunoSEQ multiplex PCR; TCRdb lists only in-frame clones, some missing. V and J calls and clone size are copied from that table; D and trimming were computed from the DNA. There are about 310,000 clones in the sample; 80% to 90% occur only once, and 1% lies in the top ten. This sample is part of a study of blood T cell repertoires in COVID-19. For the study at large: Some COVID-19 samples were acute and others convalescent; all came from the United States, Italy and Spain. The cDNA or gDNA used as material had been derived from T cells, B-cell-depleted T cells, or PBMCs.

The CDR3 has 16 amino acids. CDR1 and CDR2 from the germline V gene are SGHNT and YYREEE (reference sequence). V lost 3 bases and J 3 bases, leaving 17 bases between the germline ends. Sequencing was carried out using peripheral blood. The gene calls are TRBV5-4 and TRBJ2-3; tentatively, D is TRBD1 (7 bases). The receptor comes from a man aged 50-60 years with active or convalescent COVID-19. The CDR3 loop is CASSSRSAGGTDTQYF. In nucleotides, the CDR3 is TGTGCCAGCAGCTCCCGGAGCGCAGGGGGGACAGATACGCAGTATTTT.